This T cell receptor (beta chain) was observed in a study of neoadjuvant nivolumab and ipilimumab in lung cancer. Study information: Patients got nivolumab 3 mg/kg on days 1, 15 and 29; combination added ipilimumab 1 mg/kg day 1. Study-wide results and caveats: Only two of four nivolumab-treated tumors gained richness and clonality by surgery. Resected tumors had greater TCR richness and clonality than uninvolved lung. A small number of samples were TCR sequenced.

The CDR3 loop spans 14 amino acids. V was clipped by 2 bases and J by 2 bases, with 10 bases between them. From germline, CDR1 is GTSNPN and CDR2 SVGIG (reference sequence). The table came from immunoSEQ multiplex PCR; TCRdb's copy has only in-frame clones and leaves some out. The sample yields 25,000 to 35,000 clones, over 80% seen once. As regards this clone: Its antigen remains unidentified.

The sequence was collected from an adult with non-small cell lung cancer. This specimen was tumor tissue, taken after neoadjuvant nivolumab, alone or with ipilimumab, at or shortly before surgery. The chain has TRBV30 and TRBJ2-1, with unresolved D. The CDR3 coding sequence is TGTGCCTGGAGTATCCAGGTGACCTACAATGAGCAGTTCTTC. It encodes CAWSIQVTYNEQFF.